Below are 6 T cell receptor beta chains sequenced from a single sample in a study of T cells in Graves' hyperthyroidism and ophthalmopathy. What was amplified from RNA transcripts were TCR beta CDR3 regions. During a first-round RT-PCR of the TCR CDR3, the HTBI primer set was used. TCRdb ran MiXCR on the multiplex PCR reads and lists one entry per CDR3 protein. The repertoire has about 610,000 distinct CDR3 sequences, roughly 14% of them found once; the top ten carry 3.5% to 4.5%. Sequenced sample: blood. The origin of the receptors is a woman in her thirties or forties with Graves' ophthalmopathy.

Details on this clonotype: A much bigger clone sits one base away, suggesting this may be a read error. The chain carries TRBV6-1 and TRBJ1-1; D is perhaps TRBD1 (5 bases). V lost 5 bases and J lost 7, with 14 bases in between. Looked up from germline, CDR1 is MNHNS and CDR2 is SASEGT. This CDR3 is 13 amino acids long. The CDR3 is CASSKDPRGEAFF. CDR3 DNA sequence: TGTGCCAGCAGTAAAGACCCGAGGGGTGAAGCTTTCTTT.

This chain joins TRBV15 and TRBJ1-1; 7 nucleotides align to TRBD1. V lost 4 bases to trimming and J lost 6 bases; unmatched junction nucleotides: 8. The CDR3 extends over 14 amino acids. Germline V gene lookup returns CDR1 LNHNV and CDR2 YYDKDF (reference sequence). Here the CDR3 reads CATSNRGGAAEAFF. The CDR3 bases are TGTGCCACCAGCAACAGGGGTGGGGCCGCTGAAGCTTTCTTT.

This clonotype appeared a few times. The rearrangement joins TRBV27 to TRBJ2-3; weak D call: TRBD1 (6 bases). The germline CDR1 and CDR2 sequences are MNHEY and SMNVEV (reference sequence). This CDR3 spans 13 amino acids. V gave up 5 bases and J gave up 4 bases, with 10 bases separating them. The CDR3 coding sequence is TGTGCCAGCAGTACAGGGTTAGCAGATACGCAGTATTTT. Amino acid sequence: CASSTGLADTQYF.

This clonotype came up a few times. The V and J genes are TRBV7-2 and TRBJ1-1, with D possibly matching TRBD1 (5 bases). In germline, CDR1 is SGHTA, CDR2 FQGNSA. The CDR3 totals 14 residues. V dropped 1 base and J dropped 4 bases, with 10 bases sitting between them. In DNA, the CDR3 is TGTGCCAGCAGCTTAGTTATCAGGGTCACTGAAGCTTTCTTT. Translation: CASSLVIRVTEAFF.

The chain couples TRBV6-2 or TRBV6-3 to TRBJ2-4; TRBD1 matches 7 bases. This CDR3 has 18 amino acids. Trimming cost V 0 bases and J 0 bases; bases outside gene matches: 8. Germline V gene lookup returns CDR1 MNHEY and CDR2 SVGEGT. The CDR3 sequence is CASSYSHWTGLAKNIQYF. For the CDR3, the DNA is TGTGCCAGCAGTTACTCGCATTGGACAGGACTAGCCAAAAACATTCAGTACTTC.

In its sample, this clonotype was seen a few times. This chain links TRBV5-1 with TRBJ2-2; D unresolved. Trimming stripped 2 bases from V and 4 bases from J, with 9 bases between. This CDR3 has 14 amino acids. Per germline, CDR1 SGHRS and CDR2 YFSETQ. CDR3 region: CASSFPDITGELFF. The CDR3 DNA reads TGCGCCAGCAGCTTCCCCGATATCACCGGGGAGCTGTTTTTT.